Shown below are 30 T cell receptor beta chains from a single sample sequenced in a study of T cells in localized non-small cell lung cancer. Generated by immunoSEQ multiplex PCR, the TCRdb table keeps only in-frame clones and is missing some. The table lists 72,000 or so clones, roughly nine tenths of them singletons. Sample: peripheral blood, taken before any cancer treatment. Source of these receptors: a male donor older than 55 with stage III squamous cell lung carcinoma.

The CDR3 region is CASSQDVEDNYGYTF. Here the CDR3 DNA reads TGCGCCAGCAGCCAAGATGTAGAAGACAACTATGGCTACACCTTC. The chain is built from TRBV4-1 and TRBJ1-2; D remains ambiguous. Trimming cost V 0 bases and J 2 bases, with 10 bases left between them. There are 15 residues in the CDR3. The germline V gene encodes CDR1 MGHRA and CDR2 YSYEKL.

The chain has TRBV5-6 and TRBJ2-7, with 10 nucleotides matching TRBD1. The CDR3 loop spans 16 amino acids. V lost 1 base to trimming and J lost 1 base; unmatched junction nucleotides: 5. The germline V gene encodes CDR1 SGHDT and CDR2 YYEEEE. CDR3 nucleotide sequence: TGTGCCAGCAGCTTGACGGGACAGGGGACGTCCTACGAGCAGTACTTC. The encoded protein is CASSLTGQGTSYEQYF.

The chain combines TRBV23-1 with TRBJ1-4; the D is unclear. TRBV23-1 is identified as an open reading frame with a role that is uncertain. The germline V and J ends were trimmed by 7 bases and 6 bases, with 12 bases remaining between them. The CDR3 length is 13 residues. CDR3: CASNREKDEKLFF. The CDR3 coding sequence is TGCGCCAGCAACCGAGAGAAGGATGAAAAACTGTTTTTT.

The chain uses TRBV6-6 and TRBJ2-2; tentatively, D is TRBD1 (6 bases). Trimming shortened V by 4 bases and J by 3 bases, and 15 bases separated the two germline ends. CDR3 length: 16 amino acids. Germline lookup yields CDR1 MNHNY and CDR2 SVGAGI (reference sequence). The CDR3, as DNA: TGTGCCAGCAGTTCCCCCCGGACAGATTACACCGGGGAGCTGTTTTTT. Its translation: CASSSPRTDYTGELFF.

The chain links TRBV6-1 to TRBJ1-3; a weak D match, TRBD1 (5 bases). The germline V and J ends were trimmed by 5 bases and 3 bases, with 11 bases remaining between them. CDR1 and CDR2 (germline): MNHNS, SASEGT. The CDR3 loop spans 14 amino acids. CDR3 protein: CASSRGIFGNTIYF. CDR3 coding DNA: TGTGCCAGCAGTCGGGGGATTTTTGGAAACACCATATATTTT.

V is TRBV7-8 and J is TRBJ2-1; D remains unclear. In germline, CDR1 is SGHVS, CDR2 FQNEAQ. The length of the CDR3 is 10 residues. The V end lost 6 bases, the J end lost 10 bases, and 7 bases lay between the germline ends. In DNA form, the CDR3 reads TGTGCCAGCAGTGGACCCGAGCAGTTCTTC. Translation: CASSGPEQFF. The variable domain in full, with the rest retrieved from reference TRBV7-8 and TRBJ2-1, is GAGVSQSPRYKVAKRGQDVALRCDPISGHVSLFWYQQALGQGPEFLTYFQNEAQLDKSGLPSDRFFAERPEGSVSTLKIQRTQQEDSAVYLCASSGPEQFFGPGTRLTVL.

DNA for the CDR3: TGCGCCAGCAGCTTGGCCGGGGGGAATGAGCAGTTCTTC. Its protein is CASSLAGGNEQFF. The chain links TRBV5-1 to TRBJ2-1; 7 nucleotides match TRBD2. This CDR3 comprises 13 residues. The junction had 1 base not matched to a gene; V was cut back by 0 bases and J by 7 bases. CDR1 is SGHRS, CDR2 YFSETQ, per germline.

CDR3 coding DNA: TGCGCCAGCAGCTGGGGACAGAATCAGCCCCAGCATTTT. Protein sequence: CASSWGQNQPQHF. This chain joins TRBV5-1 and TRBJ1-5; 7 bases line up with TRBD1. V shed 3 bases and J 4 bases; nucleotides not matched to a gene: 1. The CDR3 is made up of 13 amino acids. In germline, CDR1 is SGHRS, CDR2 YFSETQ. The full variable domain, rest sourced from reference TRBV5-1 and TRBJ1-5, is KAGVTQTPRYLIKTRGQQVTLSCSPISGHRSVSWYQQTPGQGLQFLFEYFSETQRNKGNFPGRFSGRQFSNSRSEMNVSTLELGDSALYLCASSWGQNQPQHFGDGTRLSIL.

This clone is a singleton in its sample. The chain couples TRBV7-8 to TRBJ2-3; 9 positions match TRBD1. Germline CDR1 is SGHVS and CDR2 is FQNEAQ. J lost 4 bases, V lost 4 bases, and 6 bases had no gene match. The CDR3 sequence is 15 residues long. The CDR3 DNA sequence: TGTGCCAGCAGCTCGGGACAGGGCAGGGCAGATACGCAGTATTTT. As protein: CASSSGQGRADTQYF.

This clone was found once. J is TRBJ1-1 and V is TRBV9; TRBD1 might be the D (5 bases). Trimming left V 6 bases short and J 8 bases short, with 14 bases between. Germline CDR1 is SGDLS and CDR2 is YYNGEE. The CDR3 sequence is 12 residues long. Written as DNA, the CDR3 is TGTGCCAGCACCACTACGGGGCTAGAAGCTTTCTTT. It is translated as CASTTTGLEAFF.

V and J are TRBV14 and TRBJ2-5; D assignment may be TRBD1 or TRBD2 (5 bases each). Germline V lookup: CDR1 SGHDN, CDR2 FVKESK. The CDR3 is 15 residues long. The ends were cut back, 0 bases at V and 1 base at J, with 9 bases in the middle. In DNA, the CDR3 is TGTGCCAGCAGCCAAGACGGGGCTGGCCAAGAGACCCAGTACTTC. It encodes CASSQDGAGQETQYF.

This clone came up a few times. The chain combines TRBV28 with TRBJ1-2, with D possibly matching TRBD1 (5 bases). This CDR3 is built from 15 residues. The V and J ends lost 4 bases and 2 bases respectively, with 14 bases between them. CDR1 is MDHEN, CDR2 SYDVKM, per germline. The CDR3 loop reads CASSSSGTVNYGYTF. As DNA, the CDR3 is TGTGCCAGCAGTTCCTCCGGGACGGTGAACTATGGCTACACCTTC.

The chain has TRBV5-1 and TRBJ1-4; D gene unclear. V was shortened by 0 bases and J by 5 bases, with 5 bases between the two germline ends. Germline CDR1 SGHRS, CDR2 YFSETQ. The CDR3 consists of 13 residues. As DNA, the CDR3 is TGCGCCAGCAGCTTGGAAGGGAATGAAAAACTGTTTTTT. As protein: CASSLEGNEKLFF.

This chain connects TRBV18 to TRBJ2-1; D might be TRBD1 or TRBD2, each matching 5 bases. The CDR3 loop spans 14 amino acids. V was shortened by 6 bases and J by 9 bases, with 18 bases between the two germline ends. The germline V gene has CDR1 KGHSH and CDR2 LQKENI. The CDR3 loop is CASSQSIRGSEQFF. The CDR3 region has the DNA TGTGCCAGCTCCCAATCAATTCGGGGCAGTGAGCAGTTCTTC.

The chain is built from TRBV27 and TRBJ1-2; 7 bases are a match to TRBD1. The germline V gene has CDR1 MNHEY and CDR2 SMNVEV (reference sequence). The V gene end was trimmed by 6 bases and the J gene end by 4 bases; junction bases not matched to a gene: 5. The CDR3 totals 13 residues. The CDR3 protein is CASSLGTAYGYTF. In DNA form, the CDR3 reads TGTGCCAGCAGCCTCGGGACAGCCTATGGCTACACCTTC.

The CDR3 sequence is CASRPGTGGNEQFF. The CDR3 coding sequence is TGTGCCAGCAGGCCCGGGACAGGGGGCAATGAGCAGTTCTTC. The rearrangement links TRBV5-4 to TRBJ2-1; TRBD1 agrees at 11 bases. CDR3 size: 14 residues. Germline CDR1 is SGHNT and CDR2 is YYREEE (reference sequence). The V segment lost 5 bases and the J segment 6 bases; nucleotides outside the gene matches: 4.

V usage is TRBV2 and J usage is TRBJ2-5; the D is unclear. Germline CDR1 and CDR2: SNHLY and FYNNEI. Between the trimmed V and J ends, which lost 10 bases and 5 bases, there was a span of 17 bases. This CDR3 has 13 amino acids. CDR3 region: CATGPVSEETQYF. As DNA, the CDR3 is TGTGCCACGGGCCCAGTATCGGAGGAGACCCAGTACTTC.

V usage is TRBV29-1 and J usage is TRBJ2-3; TRBD1 is a possible D gene (6 bases). The CDR3 contains 11 residues. The ends were cut back, 8 bases at V and 1 base at J, with 7 bases in the middle. Germline assignment: CDR1 SQVTM and CDR2 ANQGSEA. The CDR3: CSYRGTDTQYF. The CDR3 region has the DNA TGCAGCTACAGGGGCACAGATACGCAGTATTTT.

V usage is TRBV6-6 and J usage is TRBJ2-1; the match to TRBD2 covers 8 bases. The CDR3 is made up of 13 amino acids. Germline CDR1 and CDR2: MNHNY and SVGAGI (reference sequence). The trim removed 8 bases at V and 5 bases at J, leaving 5 bases unmatched. DNA for the CDR3: TGTGCCAGCTCCGGGGGGGGAAACAATGAGCAGTTCTTC. This encodes CASSGGGNNEQFF.

This sequence joins TRBV19 and TRBJ1-3; D not resolved. The CDR3 consists of 14 residues. V was cut by 7 bases and J by 4 bases, with 14 bases left in between. The germline V gene has CDR1 LNHDA and CDR2 SQIVND (reference sequence). The CDR3 DNA reads as TGTGCCAGTACCCTATCCCGTCAGGGAAACACCATATATTTT. Amino acid sequence: CASTLSRQGNTIYF.

The chain combines TRBV7-8 with TRBJ1-1; D is uncertain. V shed 2 bases and J shed 0 bases, with 10 bases lying between them. Germline assignment: CDR1 SGHVS and CDR2 FQNEAQ. The CDR3 runs to 15 residues. The chain's CDR3 is CASSLNLGMNTEAFF. Here the CDR3 DNA reads TGTGCCAGCAGCTTAAATCTGGGTATGAACACTGAAGCTTTCTTT.

The chain is built from TRBV7-9 and TRBJ2-7, with D possibly TRBD2 on 6 matching bases. Trimming removed 6 bases from V and 4 bases from J, with 25 bases in between. The germline gives CDR1 SEHNR, CDR2 FQNEAQ (reference sequence). The CDR3 loop spans 17 amino acids. CDR3 loop: CASSRTWKLVEGYEQYF. CDR3 sequence (DNA): TGTGCCAGCAGTCGAACATGGAAATTAGTGGAGGGGTACGAGCAGTACTTC. Together with reference TRBV7-9 and TRBJ2-7, the CDR3 gives the full variable domain: DTGVSQNPRHKITKRGQNVTFRCDPISEHNRLYWYRQTLGQGPEFLTYFQNEAQLEKSRLLSDRFSAERPKGSFSTLEIQRTEQGDSAMYLCASSRTWKLVEGYEQYFGPGTRLTVT.

A few counts support this clone. The chain combines TRBV4-3 with TRBJ1-6; 8 nucleotides match TRBD1. There are 16 residues in the CDR3. CDR1 and CDR2 (germline): LGHNA, YSLEER. Unmatched junction bases numbered 7, after V lost 0 bases and J lost 9 bases. CDR3 in amino acids: CASSQDPDRGGSPLHF. The CDR3 nucleotides read TGCGCCAGCAGCCAAGATCCCGACAGGGGAGGTTCACCCCTCCACTTT.

This clone was counted a single time. CDR3 amino acids: CASSPPGWNTYEQYF. The CDR3 nucleotides read TGTGCCAGCTCACCACCCGGGTGGAATACCTACGAGCAGTACTTC. The J gene is TRBJ2-7, the V gene TRBV18; D is unresolved. The V gene's germline CDR1 is KGHSH and CDR2 LQKENI. The CDR3 extends over 15 amino acids. The V end lost 0 bases, the J end lost 2 bases, and 11 bases lay between the germline ends.

This chain links TRBV30 with TRBJ1-1; 10 nucleotides agree with TRBD1. The V and J ends lost 7 bases and 4 bases, in that order; junction bases with no gene match: 12. The V gene's germline CDR1 is GTSNPN and CDR2 SVGIG (reference sequence). This CDR3 has 15 residues. CDR3 nucleotide sequence: TGTGCCTCTACAAACCGGGACAGGGGTGGCACTGAAGCTTTCTTT. Its protein is CASTNRDRGGTEAFF.

The chain recombines TRBV7-8 with TRBJ2-6, with unresolved D. The germline V and J ends were trimmed by 5 bases and 3 bases, with 14 bases remaining between them. Germline CDR1 SGHVS, CDR2 FQNEAQ. The CDR3 is made up of 16 amino acids. The CDR3: CASSPTRTSGANVLTF. The CDR3 nucleotides are TGTGCCAGCAGCCCGACCCGGACGAGTGGGGCCAACGTCCTGACTTTC.

The gene calls are TRBV21-1 and TRBJ1-4; the table's D call, TRBD1, has no DNA check behind it. TRBV21-1 is described as a pseudogene. CDR3 length: 15 amino acids. The CDR3 loop is CASSKRCRGREKLFF. In DNA, the CDR3 is TGTGCCAGCAGCAAAAGATGCAGGGGGCGAGAAAAACTGTTTTTT.

J is TRBJ2-3 and V is TRBV19; 8 bases map to TRBD1. Trimming cost V 5 bases and J 5 bases; bases outside gene matches: 6. The CDR3 is 14 amino acids. From germline, CDR1 is LNHDA and CDR2 SQIVND (reference sequence). The CDR3 DNA reads as TGTGCCAGTAGTTCGCCGACAGGGGTAGATACGCAGTATTTT. Protein product: CASSSPTGVDTQYF. Filled out from reference TRBV19 and TRBJ2-3, the complete variable domain reads DGGITQSPKYLFRKEGQNVTLSCEQNLNHDAMYWYRQDPGQGLRLIYYSQIVNDFQKGDIAEGYSVSREKKESFPLTVTSAQKNPTAFYLCASSSPTGVDTQYFGPGTRLTVL.

The CDR3 loop is CASSKRQGSDTQYF. The CDR3 region has the DNA TGTGCCAGCAGCAAACGACAGGGGTCAGATACGCAGTATTTT. The gene calls are TRBV5-8 and TRBJ2-3; 8 bases match TRBD1. Germline V gives CDR1 SGHTS, CDR2 YDEGEE. The CDR3 is 14 residues long. V lost 4 bases, J lost 4 bases, and 5 bases stayed unmatched.

This chain connects TRBV28 to TRBJ2-3, with D uncertain. The germline V gene encodes CDR1 MDHEN and CDR2 SYDVKM. The CDR3 has 13 amino acids. V was cut by 4 bases and J by 2 bases, with 7 bases left in between. As DNA, the CDR3 is TGTGCCAGCAGTTCTGTTCTCACAGATACGCAGTATTTT. Translation gives CASSSVLTDTQYF.